This T cell receptor (beta chain) was sequenced during a study of spatial heterogeneity in lung cancer. The study, taken as a whole, reports: Ubiquitous expanded tumor TCRs were observed in blood more at resection than follow-up.

The time point denotes: sample taken at primary tumor resection. The authors sequenced whole RNA from tumor, nontumor lung or frozen PBMC without sorting. Unique molecular identifiers, one per molecule, were present on every TCR cDNA molecule. MiXCR was run by TCRdb on the 5' RACE reads, yielding one entry per CDR3 protein. This table holds about 5,100 distinct CDR3 sequences, over 25% found once. Germline V CDR1 and CDR2: LGHDT, YNNKEL (reference sequence). The CDR3 is made up of 13 amino acids. Losses at the gene ends were 10 bases for V and 6 bases for J; bases not matched to a gene: 10. Remarks on this clonotype: Its cognate antigen is unknown.

J is TRBJ2-3 and V is TRBV3-1; 7 nucleotides align to TRBD1. The source material was PBMCs, sampled at surgery. The clonotype comes from a male donor with early-stage non-small cell lung cancer. The CDR3 here is CATEGTGEDTQYF. The CDR3 region has the DNA TGTGCCACCGAAGGAACAGGGGAGGATACGCAGTATTTT.